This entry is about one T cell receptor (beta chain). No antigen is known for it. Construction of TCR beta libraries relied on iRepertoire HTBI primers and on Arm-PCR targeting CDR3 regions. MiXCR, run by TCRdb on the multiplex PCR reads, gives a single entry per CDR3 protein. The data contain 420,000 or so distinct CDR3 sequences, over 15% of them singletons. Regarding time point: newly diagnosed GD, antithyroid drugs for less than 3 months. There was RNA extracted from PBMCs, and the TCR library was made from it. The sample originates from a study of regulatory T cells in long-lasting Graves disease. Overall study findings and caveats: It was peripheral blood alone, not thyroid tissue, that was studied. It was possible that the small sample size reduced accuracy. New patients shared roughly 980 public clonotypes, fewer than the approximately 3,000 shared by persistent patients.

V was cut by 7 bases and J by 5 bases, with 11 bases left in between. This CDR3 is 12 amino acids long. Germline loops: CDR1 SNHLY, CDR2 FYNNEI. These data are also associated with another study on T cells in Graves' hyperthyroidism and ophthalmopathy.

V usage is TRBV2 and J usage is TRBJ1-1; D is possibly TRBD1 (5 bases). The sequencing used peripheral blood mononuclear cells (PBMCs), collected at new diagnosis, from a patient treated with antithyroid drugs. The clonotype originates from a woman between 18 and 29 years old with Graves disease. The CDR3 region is CASTGWGTEAFF. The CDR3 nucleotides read TGTGCCAGCACAGGGTGGGGAACTGAAGCTTTCTTT.